This T cell receptor (beta chain) is from a study of T-cell memory formation after mild COVID-19. Overall study findings and caveats: Nothing showed for sure that second-wave clones peaking on day 37 were SARS-CoV-2 specific.

For this clonotype: Antigen unknown.

TCRdb called the 5' RACE reads again in MiXCR, with one record for every CDR3 protein. Among some 350,000 distinct CDR3 sequences listed, about 15% were seen once. Between the trimmed V and J ends, which lost 8 bases and 6 bases, there was a span of 13 bases. The germline V gene has CDR1 LGHNA and CDR2 YSLEER. The CDR3 runs 12 residues. The sequencing sample was made of PBMCs or a T cell subset sorted from them (not recorded which). The clonotype originates from a man younger than 35 who had mild COVID-19 (a few samples of this study predate the infection). Cell type and time point are not known. This sequence joins TRBV4-3 and TRBJ1-1; weak D call: TRBD1 (6 bases). Here the CDR3 reads CASPDRRPEAFF. The CDR3 bases are TGCGCCAGCCCCGACAGGCGGCCTGAAGCTTTCTTT.